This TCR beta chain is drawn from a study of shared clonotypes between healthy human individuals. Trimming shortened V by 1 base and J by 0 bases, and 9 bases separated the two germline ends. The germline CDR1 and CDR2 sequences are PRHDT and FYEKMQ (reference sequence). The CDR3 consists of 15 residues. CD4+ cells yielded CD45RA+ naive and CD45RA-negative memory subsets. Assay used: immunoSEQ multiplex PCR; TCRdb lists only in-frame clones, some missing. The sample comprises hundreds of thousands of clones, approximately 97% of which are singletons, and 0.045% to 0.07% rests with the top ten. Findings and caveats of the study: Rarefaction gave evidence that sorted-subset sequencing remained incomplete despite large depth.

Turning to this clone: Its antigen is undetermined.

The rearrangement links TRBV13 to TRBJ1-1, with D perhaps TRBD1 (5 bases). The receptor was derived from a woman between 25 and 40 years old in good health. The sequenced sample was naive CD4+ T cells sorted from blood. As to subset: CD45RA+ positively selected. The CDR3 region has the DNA TGTGCCAGCAGCTTAGTCCCAGGGATGAACACTGAAGCTTTCTTT. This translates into CASSLVPGMNTEAFF.